This T cell receptor (beta chain) was found in a study of tumor and adjacent non-tumor tissue in lung cancer. Study context: Patients were aged roughly 31 to 76, nine to eleven men and about 5 women, stage I to III. Study-wide results and limits: Tumor tissue had significantly higher TCR diversity than normal lung. Tumor TCR diversity, when higher, was linked to shorter survival. Top 100 clones took a larger repertoire share in normal lung.

Per germline, CDR1 SGHAT and CDR2 FQNNGV. The CDR3 sequence is 14 residues long. The library came from three nested PCR rounds adapted from ARM-PCR protocols. TCRdb re-analysed the multiplex PCR reads in MiXCR, keeping a single row per CDR3 protein. The sample consists of about 43,000 distinct CDR3 sequences, 60% of them appearing once. No cell sorting was done before RNA was extracted from the tissue. Distant lung tissue was collected more than 3 cm away from the tumor edge. Remarks on this clonotype: The antigen is unknown. One end of the junction fails to match germline, which may point to a read error.

The source is a middle-aged man with non-small cell lung cancer. The chain has TRBV11-2 and TRBJ2-1; TRBD2 is a possible D gene (6 bases). Specimen: distant non-tumor lung tissue. The CDR3 sequence is CTSSIIRGSNEQFF. The CDR3 coding sequence is TGTACCAGCAGCATAATCCGGGGGAGTAATGAGCAGTTCTTC.